The clone carrying this T cell receptor (beta chain) was seen once. Its antigen is unidentified. CDR1 is SGHVS and CDR2 is FQNEAQ in the germline V gene. This CDR3 comprises 11 residues. These data are taken from a study of T cells in narcolepsy. Whole-study context: Patients with NT1 or NT2 and healthy control donors were enrolled. Overall study results and limits: HCRT-specific and TRIB2-specific autoreactive clonotypes appeared among same-patient CSF and blood CD4+ clonotypes.

Produced via immunoSEQ multiplex PCR; TCRdb's table is partial and in-frame only. The table shows 35,000 to 40,000 clones, with 70% to 90% occurring only once. This TCR was recovered from a human donor with narcolepsy. The sample comprised CD45RA- memory CD4+ T cells from PBMCs. The chain recombines TRBV7-8 with TRBJ2-3; 9 nucleotides line up with TRBD2. Here the CDR3 reads CARGGANTQYF. Written as DNA, the CDR3 is TGTGCGCGGGGGGGGGCCAATACGCAGTATTTT.